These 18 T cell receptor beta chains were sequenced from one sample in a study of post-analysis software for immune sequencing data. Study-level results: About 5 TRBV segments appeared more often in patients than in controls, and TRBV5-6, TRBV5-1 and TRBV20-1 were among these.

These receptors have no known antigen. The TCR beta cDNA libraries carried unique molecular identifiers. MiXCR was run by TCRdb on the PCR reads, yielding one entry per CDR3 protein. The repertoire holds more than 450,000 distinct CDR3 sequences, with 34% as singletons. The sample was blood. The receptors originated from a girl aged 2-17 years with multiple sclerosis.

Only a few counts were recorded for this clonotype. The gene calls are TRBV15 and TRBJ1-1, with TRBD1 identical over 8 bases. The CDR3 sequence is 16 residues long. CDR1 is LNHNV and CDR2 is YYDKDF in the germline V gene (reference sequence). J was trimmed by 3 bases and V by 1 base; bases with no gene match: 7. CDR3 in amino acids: CATSRVGTGSDTEAFF. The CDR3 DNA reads TGTGCCACCAGCAGAGTCGGGACAGGATCGGACACTGAAGCTTTCTTT.

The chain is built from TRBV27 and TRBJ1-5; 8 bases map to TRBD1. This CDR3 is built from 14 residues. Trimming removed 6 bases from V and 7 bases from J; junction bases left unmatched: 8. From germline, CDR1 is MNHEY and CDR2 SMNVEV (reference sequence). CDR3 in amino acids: CASSPGQAAQPQHF. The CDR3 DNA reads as TGTGCCAGCAGCCCGGGACAGGCAGCCCAGCCCCAGCATTTT.

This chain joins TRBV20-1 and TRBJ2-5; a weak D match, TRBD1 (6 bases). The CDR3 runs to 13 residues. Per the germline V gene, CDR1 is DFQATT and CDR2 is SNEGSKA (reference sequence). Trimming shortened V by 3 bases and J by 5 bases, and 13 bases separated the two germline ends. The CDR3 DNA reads TGCAGTGCTAGGGTAACAGGGATGGAGACCCAGTACTTC. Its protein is CSARVTGMETQYF.

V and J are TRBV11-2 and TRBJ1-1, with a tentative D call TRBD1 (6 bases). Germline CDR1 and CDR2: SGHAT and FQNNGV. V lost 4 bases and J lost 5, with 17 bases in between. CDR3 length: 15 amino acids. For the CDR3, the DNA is TGTGCCAGCAGCTCCTCGCAGGGGAGGGAGACTGAAGCTTTCTTT. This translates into CASSSSQGRETEAFF.

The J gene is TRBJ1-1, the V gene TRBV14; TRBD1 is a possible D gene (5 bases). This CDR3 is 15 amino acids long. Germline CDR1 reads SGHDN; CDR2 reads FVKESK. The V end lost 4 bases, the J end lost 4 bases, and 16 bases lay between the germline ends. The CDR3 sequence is CASSLPAGWGTEAFF. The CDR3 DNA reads TGTGCCAGCAGCCTCCCGGCAGGGTGGGGCACTGAAGCTTTCTTT.

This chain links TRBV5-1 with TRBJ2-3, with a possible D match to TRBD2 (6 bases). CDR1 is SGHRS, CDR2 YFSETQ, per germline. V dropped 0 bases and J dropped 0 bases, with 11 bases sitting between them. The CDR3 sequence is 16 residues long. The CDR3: CASSLGLASSTDTQYF. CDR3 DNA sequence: TGCGCCAGCAGCTTGGGTCTAGCGAGTAGCACAGATACGCAGTATTTT.

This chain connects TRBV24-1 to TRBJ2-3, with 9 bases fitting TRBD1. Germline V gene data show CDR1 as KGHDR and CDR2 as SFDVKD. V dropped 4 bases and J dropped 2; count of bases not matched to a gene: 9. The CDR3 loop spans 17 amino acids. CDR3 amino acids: CATSDPRQGGPTDTQYF. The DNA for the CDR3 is TGTGCCACCAGTGACCCCAGACAGGGGGGCCCCACAGATACGCAGTATTTT.

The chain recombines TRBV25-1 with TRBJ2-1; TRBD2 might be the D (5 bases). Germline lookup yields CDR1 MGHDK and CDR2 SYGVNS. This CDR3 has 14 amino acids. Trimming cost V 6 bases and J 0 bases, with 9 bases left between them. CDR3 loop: CASRDYSSYNEQFF. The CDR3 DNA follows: TGTGCCAGCAGAGACTATAGCTCCTACAATGAGCAGTTCTTC.

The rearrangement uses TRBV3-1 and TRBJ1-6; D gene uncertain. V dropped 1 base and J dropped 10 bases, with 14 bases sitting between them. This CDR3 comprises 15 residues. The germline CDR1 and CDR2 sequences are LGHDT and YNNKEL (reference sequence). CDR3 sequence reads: CASSQAGAGRSPLHF. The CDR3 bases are TGTGCCAGCAGCCAAGCGGGAGCGGGGAGGTCACCCCTCCACTTT.

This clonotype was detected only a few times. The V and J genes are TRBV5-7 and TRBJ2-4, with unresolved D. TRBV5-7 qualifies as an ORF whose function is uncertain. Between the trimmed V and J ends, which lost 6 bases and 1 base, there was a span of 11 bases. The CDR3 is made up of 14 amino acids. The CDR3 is CASTYQVAKNIQYF. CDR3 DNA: TGTGCCAGCACCTACCAGGTCGCCAAAAACATTCAGTACTTC.

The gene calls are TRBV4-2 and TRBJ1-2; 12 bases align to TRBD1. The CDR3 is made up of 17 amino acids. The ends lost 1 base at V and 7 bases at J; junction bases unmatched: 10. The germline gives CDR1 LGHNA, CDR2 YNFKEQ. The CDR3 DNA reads TGTGCCAGCAGCCAAGCCGGGACAGGGGGCGCGGGCTCTGGCTACACCTTC. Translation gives CASSQAGTGGAGSGYTF.

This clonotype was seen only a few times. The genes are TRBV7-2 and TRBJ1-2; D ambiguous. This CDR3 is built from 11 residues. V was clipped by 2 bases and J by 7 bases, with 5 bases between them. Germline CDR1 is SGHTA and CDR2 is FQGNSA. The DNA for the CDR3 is TGTGCCAGCAGCTTACTTCTTGGCTACACCTTC. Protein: CASSLLLGYTF.

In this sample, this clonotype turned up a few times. The CDR3 loop is CASSLEVRAWGEQFF. Written as DNA, the CDR3 is TGTGCCAGCAGCTTAGAGGTCAGGGCCTGGGGTGAGCAGTTCTTC. This chain uses TRBV7-8 with TRBJ2-1, with D possibly TRBD1 on 5 matching bases. Per the germline V gene, CDR1 is SGHVS and CDR2 is FQNEAQ. The CDR3 is 15 amino acids. V gave up 1 base and J gave up 9 bases, with 16 bases separating them.

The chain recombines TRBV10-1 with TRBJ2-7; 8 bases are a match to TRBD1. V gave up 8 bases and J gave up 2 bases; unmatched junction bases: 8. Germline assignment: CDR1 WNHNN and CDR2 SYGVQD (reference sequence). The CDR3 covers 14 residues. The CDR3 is CASSRGQVAYEQYF. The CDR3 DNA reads TGCGCCAGCTCCCGGGGACAGGTCGCCTACGAGCAGTACTTC.

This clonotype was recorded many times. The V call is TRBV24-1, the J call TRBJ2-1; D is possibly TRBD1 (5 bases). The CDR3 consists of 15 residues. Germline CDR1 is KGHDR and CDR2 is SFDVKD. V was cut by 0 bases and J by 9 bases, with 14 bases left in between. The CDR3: CATSDLYRPLGEQFF. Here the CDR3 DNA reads TGTGCCACCAGTGATTTGTACAGGCCTCTGGGTGAGCAGTTCTTC.

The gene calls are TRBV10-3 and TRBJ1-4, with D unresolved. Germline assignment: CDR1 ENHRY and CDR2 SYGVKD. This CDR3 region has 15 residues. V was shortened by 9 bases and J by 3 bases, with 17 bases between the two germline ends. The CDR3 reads CAITGARVPNEKLFF. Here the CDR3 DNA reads TGTGCCATAACCGGCGCCCGGGTTCCTAATGAAAAACTGTTTTTT.

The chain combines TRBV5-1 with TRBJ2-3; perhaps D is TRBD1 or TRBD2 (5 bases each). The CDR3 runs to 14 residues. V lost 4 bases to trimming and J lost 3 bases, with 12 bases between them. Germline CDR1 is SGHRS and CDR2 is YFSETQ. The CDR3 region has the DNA TGCGCCAGCAGCGGGGGATTAGGGACAGATACGCAGTATTTT. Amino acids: CASSGGLGTDTQYF.

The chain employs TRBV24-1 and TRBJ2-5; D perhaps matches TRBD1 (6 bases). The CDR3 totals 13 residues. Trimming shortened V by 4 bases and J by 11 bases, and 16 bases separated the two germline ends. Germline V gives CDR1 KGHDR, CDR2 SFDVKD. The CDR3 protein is CATSEPDRQKQYF. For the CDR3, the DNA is TGTGCCACCAGTGAACCTGACAGGCAGAAGCAGTACTTC.